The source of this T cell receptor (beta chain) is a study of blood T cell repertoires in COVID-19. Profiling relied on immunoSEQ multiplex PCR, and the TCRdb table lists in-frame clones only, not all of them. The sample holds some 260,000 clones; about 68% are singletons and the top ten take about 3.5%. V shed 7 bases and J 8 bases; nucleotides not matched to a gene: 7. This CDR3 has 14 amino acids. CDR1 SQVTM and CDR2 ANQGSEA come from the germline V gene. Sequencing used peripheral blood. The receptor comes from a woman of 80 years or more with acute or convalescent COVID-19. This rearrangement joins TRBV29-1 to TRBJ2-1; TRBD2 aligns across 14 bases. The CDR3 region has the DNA TGCAGCGCCTCCGGGACTAGCGGGAGCTATGAGCAGTTCTTC. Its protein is CSASGTSGSYEQFF.